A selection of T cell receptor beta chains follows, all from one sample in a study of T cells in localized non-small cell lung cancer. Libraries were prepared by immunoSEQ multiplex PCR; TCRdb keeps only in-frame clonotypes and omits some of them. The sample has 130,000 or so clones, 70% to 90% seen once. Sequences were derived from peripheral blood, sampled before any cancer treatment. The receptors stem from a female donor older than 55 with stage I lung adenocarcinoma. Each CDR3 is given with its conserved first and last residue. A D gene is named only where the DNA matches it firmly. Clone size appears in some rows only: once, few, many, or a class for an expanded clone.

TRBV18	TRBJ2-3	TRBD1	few	CASSPGTGRTQYF	TGTGCCAGCTCACCCGGGACAGGGAGGACGCAGTATTTT
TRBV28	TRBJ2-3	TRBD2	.	CASSLLLAAPDTQYF	TGTGCCAGCAGTTTACTCCTAGCGGCTCCAGATACGCAGTATTTT
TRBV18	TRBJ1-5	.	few	CASSPLGQHDQPQHF	TGTGCCAGCTCACCGCTAGGGCAGCACGATCAGCCCCAGCATTTT
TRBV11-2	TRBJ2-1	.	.	CASSSETVVDEQFF	TGTGCCAGCAGCTCCGAAACGGTGGTGGATGAGCAGTTCTTC
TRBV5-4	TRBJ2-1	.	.	CASSPGASRYNEQFF	TGTGCCAGCAGCCCAGGGGCTAGCCGTTACAATGAGCAGTTCTTC
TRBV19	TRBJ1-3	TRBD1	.	CASSAYRGRVTGNTIYF	TGTGCCAGTAGTGCCTACAGGGGCCGGGTGACTGGAAACACCATATATTTT
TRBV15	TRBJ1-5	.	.	CATSREPLNQPQHF	TGTGCCACCAGCAGAGAGCCCCTCAATCAGCCCCAGCATTTT
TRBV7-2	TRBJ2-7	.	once	CASSFKRKDQYF	TGTGCCAGCAGCTTTAAGCGCAAAGACCAGTACTTC
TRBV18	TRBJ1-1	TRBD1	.	CASSPSGGTEAFF	TGTGCCAGCTCACCCTCAGGGGGGACTGAAGCTTTCTTT
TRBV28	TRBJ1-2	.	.	CASRDSKYGYTF	TGTGCCAGCAGAGACAGCAAATATGGCTACACCTTC
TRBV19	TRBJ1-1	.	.	CASSIGLWPVNTEAFF	TGTGCCAGTAGTATTGGACTTTGGCCAGTGAACACTGAAGCTTTCTTT
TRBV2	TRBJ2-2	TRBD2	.	CASMAGLAGTGELFF	TGTGCCAGCATGGCGGGACTAGCGGGCACCGGGGAGCTGTTTTTT
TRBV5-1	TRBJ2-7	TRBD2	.	CASSKIAGNAYEQYF	TGCGCCAGCAGCAAGATAGCGGGAAATGCCTACGAGCAGTACTTC
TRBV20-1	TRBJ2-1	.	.	CRPAAGNEQFF	TGCAGGCCCGCCGCGGGGAATGAGCAGTTCTTC
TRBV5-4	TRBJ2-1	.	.	CASSREGLPSYNEQFF	TGTGCCAGCAGCCGCGAAGGACTGCCTTCCTACAATGAGCAGTTCTTC
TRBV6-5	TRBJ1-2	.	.	CASSYRWDYYGYTF	TGTGCCAGCAGTTACCGGTGGGACTACTATGGCTACACCTTC
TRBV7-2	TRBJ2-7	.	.	CASSKGDSTYEQYF	TGTGCCAGCAGCAAAGGGGACTCCACCTACGAGCAGTACTTC